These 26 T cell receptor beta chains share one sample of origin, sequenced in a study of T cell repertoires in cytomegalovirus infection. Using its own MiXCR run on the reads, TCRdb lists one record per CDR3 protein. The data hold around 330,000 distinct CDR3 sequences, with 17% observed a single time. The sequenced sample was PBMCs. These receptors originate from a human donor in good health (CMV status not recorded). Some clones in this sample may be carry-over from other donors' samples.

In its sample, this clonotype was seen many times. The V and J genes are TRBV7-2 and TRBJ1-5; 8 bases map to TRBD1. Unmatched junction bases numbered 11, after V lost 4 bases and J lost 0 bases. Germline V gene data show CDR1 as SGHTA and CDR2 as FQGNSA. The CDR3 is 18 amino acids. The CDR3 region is CASSSQGDGGYSNQPQHF. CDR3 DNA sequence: TGTGCCAGCAGCTCACAGGGGGATGGAGGGTATAGCAATCAGCCCCAGCATTTT.

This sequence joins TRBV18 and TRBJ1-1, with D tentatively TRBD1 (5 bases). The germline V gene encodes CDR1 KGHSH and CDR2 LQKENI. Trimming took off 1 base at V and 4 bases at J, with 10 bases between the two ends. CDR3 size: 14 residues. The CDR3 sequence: CASSPRGEATEAFF. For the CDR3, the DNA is TGTGCCAGCTCACCACGGGGGGAGGCCACTGAAGCTTTCTTT.

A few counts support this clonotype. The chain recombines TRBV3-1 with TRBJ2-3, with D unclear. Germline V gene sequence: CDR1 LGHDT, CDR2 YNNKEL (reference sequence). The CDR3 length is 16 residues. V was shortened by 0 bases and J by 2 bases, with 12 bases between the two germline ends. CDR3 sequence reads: CASSQDPVGYTDTQYF. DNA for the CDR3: TGTGCCAGCAGCCAAGATCCGGTCGGCTACACAGATACGCAGTATTTT.

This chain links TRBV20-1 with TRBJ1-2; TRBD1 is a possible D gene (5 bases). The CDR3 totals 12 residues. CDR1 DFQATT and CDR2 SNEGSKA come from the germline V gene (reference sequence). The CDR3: CITREGNYGYTF. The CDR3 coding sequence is TGCATAACCAGGGAGGGGAATTATGGCTACACCTTC.

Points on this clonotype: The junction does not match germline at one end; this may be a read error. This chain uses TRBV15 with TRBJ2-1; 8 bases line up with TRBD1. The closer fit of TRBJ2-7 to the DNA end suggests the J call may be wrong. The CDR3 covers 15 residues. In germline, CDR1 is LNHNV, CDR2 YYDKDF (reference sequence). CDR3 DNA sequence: TGTGCCACTAGCAGTTACAGGGGGGAGTACAATGAGCAGTACTTC. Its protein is CATSSYRGEYNEQYF.

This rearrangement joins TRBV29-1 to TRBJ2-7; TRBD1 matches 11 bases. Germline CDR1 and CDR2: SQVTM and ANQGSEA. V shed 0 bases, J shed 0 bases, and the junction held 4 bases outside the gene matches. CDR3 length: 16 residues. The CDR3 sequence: CSVEDRGTGGSYEQYF. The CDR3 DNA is TGCAGCGTTGAAGATCGGGGGACAGGGGGCTCCTACGAGCAGTACTTC.

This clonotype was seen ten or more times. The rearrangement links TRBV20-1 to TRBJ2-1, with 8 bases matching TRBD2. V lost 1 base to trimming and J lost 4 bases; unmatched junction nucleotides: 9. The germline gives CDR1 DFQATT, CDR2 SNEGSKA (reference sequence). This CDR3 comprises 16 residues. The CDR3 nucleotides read TGCAGTGCTAGAGGTCGGGGGGGGCTGTCGTACAATGAGCAGTTCTTC. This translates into CSARGRGGLSYNEQFF.

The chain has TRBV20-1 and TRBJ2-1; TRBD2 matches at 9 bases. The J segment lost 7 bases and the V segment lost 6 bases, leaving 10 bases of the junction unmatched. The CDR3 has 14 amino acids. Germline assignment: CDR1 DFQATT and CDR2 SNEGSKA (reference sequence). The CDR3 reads CSAIQAGGGNEQFF. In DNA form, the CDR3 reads TGCAGTGCCATCCAAGCGGGGGGAGGGAATGAGCAGTTCTTC.

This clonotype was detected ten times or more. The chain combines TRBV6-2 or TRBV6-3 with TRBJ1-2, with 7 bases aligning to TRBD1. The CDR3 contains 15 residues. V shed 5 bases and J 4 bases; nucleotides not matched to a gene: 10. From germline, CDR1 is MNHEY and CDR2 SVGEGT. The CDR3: CASSLYGQESYGYTF. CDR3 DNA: TGTGCCAGCAGTCTATATGGACAGGAATCCTATGGCTACACCTTC.

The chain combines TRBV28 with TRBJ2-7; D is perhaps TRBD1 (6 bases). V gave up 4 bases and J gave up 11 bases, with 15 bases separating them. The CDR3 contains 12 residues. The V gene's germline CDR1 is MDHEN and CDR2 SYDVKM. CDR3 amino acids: CASSSDSRMKYF. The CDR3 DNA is TGTGCCAGCAGTTCGGACAGTCGGATGAAGTACTTC.

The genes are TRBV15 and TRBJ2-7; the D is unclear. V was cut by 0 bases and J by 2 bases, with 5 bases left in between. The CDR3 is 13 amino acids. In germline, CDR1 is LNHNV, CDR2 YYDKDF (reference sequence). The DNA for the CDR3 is TGTGCCACCAGCAGAGATGACCCCTACGAGCAGTACTTC. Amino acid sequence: CATSRDDPYEQYF.

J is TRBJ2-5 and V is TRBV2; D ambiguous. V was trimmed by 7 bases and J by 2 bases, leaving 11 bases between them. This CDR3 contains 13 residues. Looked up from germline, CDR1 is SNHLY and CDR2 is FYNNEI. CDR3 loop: CASTRGPQETQYF. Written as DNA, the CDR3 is TGTGCCAGCACCAGAGGACCTCAAGAGACCCAGTACTTC.

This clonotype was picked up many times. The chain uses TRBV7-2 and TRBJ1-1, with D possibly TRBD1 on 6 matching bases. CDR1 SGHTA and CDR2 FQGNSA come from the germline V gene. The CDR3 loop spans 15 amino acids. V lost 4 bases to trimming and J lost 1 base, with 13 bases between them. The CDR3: CASSWRTGSNTEAFF. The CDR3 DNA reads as TGTGCCAGCAGCTGGCGTACAGGGTCGAACACTGAAGCTTTCTTT. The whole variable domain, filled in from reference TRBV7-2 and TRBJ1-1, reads GAGVSQSPSNKVTEKGKDVELRCDPISGHTALYWYRQSLGQGLEFLIYFQGNSAPDKSGLPSDRFSAERTGGSVSTLTIQRTQQEDSAVYLCASSWRTGSNTEAFFGQGTRLTVV.

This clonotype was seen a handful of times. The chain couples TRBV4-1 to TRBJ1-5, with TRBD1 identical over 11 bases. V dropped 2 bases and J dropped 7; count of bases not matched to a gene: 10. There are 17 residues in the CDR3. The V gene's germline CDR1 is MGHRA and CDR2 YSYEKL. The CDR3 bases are TGCGCCAGCAGCCAAACCCTTGGACAGGGGGCTTACCAGCCCCAGCATTTT. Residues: CASSQTLGQGAYQPQHF.

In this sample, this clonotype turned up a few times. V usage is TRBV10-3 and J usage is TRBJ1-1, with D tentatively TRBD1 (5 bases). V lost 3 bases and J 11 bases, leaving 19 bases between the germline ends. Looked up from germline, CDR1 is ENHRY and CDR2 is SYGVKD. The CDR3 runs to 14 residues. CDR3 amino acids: CAISDVPGSVAAFF. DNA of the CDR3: TGTGCCATCAGTGACGTTCCAGGGAGTGTTGCTGCTTTCTTT.

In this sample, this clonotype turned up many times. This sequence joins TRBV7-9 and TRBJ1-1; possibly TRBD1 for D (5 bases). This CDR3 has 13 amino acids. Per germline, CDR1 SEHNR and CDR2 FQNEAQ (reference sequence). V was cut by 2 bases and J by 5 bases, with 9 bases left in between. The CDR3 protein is CASSLSGLTEAFF. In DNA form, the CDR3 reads TGTGCCAGCAGCTTATCAGGGCTGACTGAAGCTTTCTTT.

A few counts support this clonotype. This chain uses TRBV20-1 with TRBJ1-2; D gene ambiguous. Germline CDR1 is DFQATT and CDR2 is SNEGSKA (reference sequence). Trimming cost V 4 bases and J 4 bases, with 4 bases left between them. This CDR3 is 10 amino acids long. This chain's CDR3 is CSANGYGYTF. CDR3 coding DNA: TGCAGTGCTAACGGCTATGGCTACACCTTC.

CDR3 sequence: CASSLRTGRWAEAFF. In nucleotides, the CDR3 is TGTGCCAGCAGTTTAAGGACAGGGAGGTGGGCTGAAGCTTTCTTT. J is TRBJ1-1 and V is TRBV27, with 8 bases matching TRBD1. V lost 2 bases and J lost 6; bases outside the gene matches: 8. CDR3 length: 15 residues. The germline CDR1 and CDR2 sequences are MNHEY and SMNVEV (reference sequence).

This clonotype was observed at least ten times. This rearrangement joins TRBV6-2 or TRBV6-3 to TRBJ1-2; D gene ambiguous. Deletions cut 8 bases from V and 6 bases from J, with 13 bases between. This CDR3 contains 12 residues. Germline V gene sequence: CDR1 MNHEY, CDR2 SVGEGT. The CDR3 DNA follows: TGTGCCAGCGCACGGCGCCCGAATGGCTACACCTTC. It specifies CASARRPNGYTF.

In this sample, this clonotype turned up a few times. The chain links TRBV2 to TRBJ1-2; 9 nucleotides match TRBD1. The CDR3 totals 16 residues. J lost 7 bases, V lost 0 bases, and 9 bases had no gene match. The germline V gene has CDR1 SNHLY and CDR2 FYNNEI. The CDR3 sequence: CASSEAPGTGLSGYTF. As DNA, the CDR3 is TGTGCCAGCAGTGAAGCGCCCGGGACAGGGTTGTCTGGCTACACCTTC.

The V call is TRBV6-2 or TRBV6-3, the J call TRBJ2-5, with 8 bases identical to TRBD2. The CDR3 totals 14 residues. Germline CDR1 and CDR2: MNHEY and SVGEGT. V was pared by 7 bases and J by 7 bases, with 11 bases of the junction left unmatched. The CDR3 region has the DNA TGTGCCAGCATAGGCGGGGGGAGTGTCGGGACCCAGTACTTC. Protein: CASIGGGSVGTQYF.

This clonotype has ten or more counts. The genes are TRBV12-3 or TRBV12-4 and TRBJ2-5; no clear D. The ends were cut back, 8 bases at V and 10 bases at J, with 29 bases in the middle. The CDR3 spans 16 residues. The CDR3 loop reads CASSTLLDTKIFSQYF. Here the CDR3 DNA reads TGTGCCAGCTCCACCCTCCTTGACACAAAAATTTTTAGCCAGTACTTC.

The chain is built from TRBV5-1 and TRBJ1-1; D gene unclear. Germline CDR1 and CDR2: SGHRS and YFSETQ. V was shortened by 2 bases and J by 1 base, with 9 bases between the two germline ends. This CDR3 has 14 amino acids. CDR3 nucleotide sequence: TGCGCCAGCAGCTTCGATTCCGGGAACACTGAAGCTTTCTTT. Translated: CASSFDSGNTEAFF.

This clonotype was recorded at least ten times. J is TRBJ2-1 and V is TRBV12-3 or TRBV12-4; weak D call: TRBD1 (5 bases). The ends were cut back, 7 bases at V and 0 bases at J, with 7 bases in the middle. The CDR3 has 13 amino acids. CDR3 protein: CASIRDSYNEQFF. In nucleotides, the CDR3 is TGTGCCAGCATCAGGGACTCCTACAATGAGCAGTTCTTC.

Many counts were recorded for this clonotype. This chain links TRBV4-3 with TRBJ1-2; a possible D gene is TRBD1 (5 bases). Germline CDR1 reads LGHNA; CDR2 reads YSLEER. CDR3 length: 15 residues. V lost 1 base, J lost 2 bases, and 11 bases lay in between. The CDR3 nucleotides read TGCGCCAGCAGCCAAGGGGGCAGAAGCAACTATGGCTACACCTTC. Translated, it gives CASSQGGRSNYGYTF.

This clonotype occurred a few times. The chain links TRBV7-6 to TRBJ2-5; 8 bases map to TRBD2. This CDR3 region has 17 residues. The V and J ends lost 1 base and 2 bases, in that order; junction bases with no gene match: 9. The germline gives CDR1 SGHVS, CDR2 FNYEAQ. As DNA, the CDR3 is TGTGCCAGCAGCTTAGTTGCCCGGGGGGGGAGACAAGAGACCCAGTACTTC. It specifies CASSLVARGGRQETQYF.